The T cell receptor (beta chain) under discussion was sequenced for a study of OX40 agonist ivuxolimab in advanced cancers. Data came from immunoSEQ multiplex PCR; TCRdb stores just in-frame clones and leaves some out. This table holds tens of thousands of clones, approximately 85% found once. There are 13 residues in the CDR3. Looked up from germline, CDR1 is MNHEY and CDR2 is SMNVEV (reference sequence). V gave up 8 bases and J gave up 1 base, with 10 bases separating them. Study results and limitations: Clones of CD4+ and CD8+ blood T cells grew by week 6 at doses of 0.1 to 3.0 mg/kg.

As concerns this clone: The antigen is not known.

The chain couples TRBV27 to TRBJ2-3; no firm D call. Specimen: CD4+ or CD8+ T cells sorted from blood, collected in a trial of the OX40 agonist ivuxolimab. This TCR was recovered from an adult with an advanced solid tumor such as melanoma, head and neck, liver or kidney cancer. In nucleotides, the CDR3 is TGTGCCAGCCGGACCCTAGGCACAGATACGCAGTATTTT. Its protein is CASRTLGTDTQYF.